This T cell receptor beta chain comes out of a study of blood T cell repertoires in COVID-19. Study-level information: The cDNA or gDNA used as material had been derived from T cells, B-cell-depleted T cells, or PBMCs.

In the authors' workflow: Reference gene primer amplification gave nucleated cell count estimates. Libraries were prepared by immunoSEQ multiplex PCR; TCRdb keeps only in-frame clonotypes and omits some of them. D and trimming come from the DNA, and the V and J calls and clone size come from that table. The sample has 220,000 or so clones; roughly 84% are singletons. Germline assignment: CDR1 DFQATT and CDR2 SNEGSKA (reference sequence). The trim removed 3 bases at V and 0 bases at J, leaving 5 bases unmatched. This CDR3 is 15 amino acids long. The receptor was derived from a woman in her fifties or sixties with acute or convalescent COVID-19. J is TRBJ2-3 and V is TRBV20-1, with 8 bases fitting TRBD1. The sample was peripheral blood. CDR3 coding DNA: TGCAGTGCTAGTCACTGGACAGGGAGCACAGATACGCAGTATTTT. It is translated as CSASHWTGSTDTQYF.